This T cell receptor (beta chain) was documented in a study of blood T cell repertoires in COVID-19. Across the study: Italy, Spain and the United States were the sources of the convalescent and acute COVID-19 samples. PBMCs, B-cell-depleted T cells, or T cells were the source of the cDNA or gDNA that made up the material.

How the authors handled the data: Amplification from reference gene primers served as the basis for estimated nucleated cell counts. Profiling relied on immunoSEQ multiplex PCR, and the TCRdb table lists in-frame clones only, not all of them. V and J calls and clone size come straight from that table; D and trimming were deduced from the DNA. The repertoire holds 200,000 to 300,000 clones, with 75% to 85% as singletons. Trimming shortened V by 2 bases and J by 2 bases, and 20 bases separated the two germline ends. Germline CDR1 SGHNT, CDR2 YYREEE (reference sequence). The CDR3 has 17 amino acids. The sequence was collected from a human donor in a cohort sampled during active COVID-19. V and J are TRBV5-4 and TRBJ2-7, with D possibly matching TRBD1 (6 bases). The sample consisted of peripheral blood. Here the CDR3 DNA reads TGTGCCAGCAGCTTAGATCGCAGGGGCGTCCGTGCCTACGAGCAGTACTTC. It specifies CASSLDRRGVRAYEQYF.